Below are 27 T cell receptor beta chains sequenced from a single sample in a study of blood T cell repertoires in COVID-19. The method was immunoSEQ multiplex PCR; TCRdb's version includes in-frame clones alone and lacks a portion of them. The repertoire includes tens of thousands of clones, 84% of them detected once, and 3.2% sits in the top ten. Sequenced sample: peripheral blood. The receptors shown here come from a man in his forties with acute or convalescent COVID-19.

This chain links TRBV6-5 with TRBJ1-5, with D possibly being TRBD1 (6 bases). V was cut by 8 bases and J by 3 bases, with 14 bases left in between. The length of the CDR3 is 14 residues. Germline V lookup: CDR1 MNHEY, CDR2 SVGAGI. For the CDR3, the DNA is TGTGCCAGCGGACAGCCCGAGCTCAATCAGCCCCAGCATTTT. This codes for CASGQPELNQPQHF.

The chain carries TRBV9 and TRBJ2-1; 16 bases align to TRBD2. Trimming removed 4 bases from V and 3 bases from J; junction bases left unmatched: 7. The CDR3 totals 18 residues. Germline loops: CDR1 SGDLS, CDR2 YYNGEE. The CDR3, as DNA: TGTGCCAGCAGCTCCGGGACTAGCGGGGGGGCTTTCTACAATGAGCAGTTCTTC. It codes for CASSSGTSGGAFYNEQFF.

The V call is TRBV30, the J call TRBJ2-4, with TRBD2 matching over 9 bases. The germline V gene has CDR1 GTSNPN and CDR2 SVGIG (reference sequence). V lost 5 bases, J lost 4 bases, and 3 bases stayed unmatched. The CDR3 contains 13 residues. CDR3 nucleotide sequence: TGTGCCTGGGCGGGAGGGGGTAAAAACATTCAGTACTTC. Amino acid sequence: CAWAGGGKNIQYF.

This rearrangement joins TRBV7-6 to TRBJ2-5; 7 positions agree with TRBD2. Trimming cost V 2 bases and J 1 base; bases outside gene matches: 4. CDR3 size: 15 residues. Germline CDR1 and CDR2: SGHVS and FNYEAQ. CDR3 loop: CASSLWPSGQETQYF. The CDR3 region has the DNA TGTGCCAGCAGCTTATGGCCTAGCGGCCAAGAGACCCAGTACTTC.

J is TRBJ2-5 and V is TRBV5-4; possibly TRBD1 for D (6 bases). The V end was cut by 1 base, the J end by 5 bases, with 9 bases between. Germline V gene data show CDR1 as SGHNT and CDR2 as YYREEE (reference sequence). The CDR3 runs to 13 residues. The CDR3 DNA is TGTGCCAGCAGCTTGCTGGGGGCGGAGACCCAGTACTTC. Translating gives CASSLLGAETQYF.

This clone was seen once. This chain joins TRBV27 and TRBJ1-1; D remains unclear. Between the trimmed V and J ends, which lost 5 bases and 1 base, there was a span of 20 bases. The CDR3 length is 17 residues. CDR1 is MNHEY, CDR2 SMNVEV, per germline (reference sequence). CDR3 residues: CASSPFRQRYGNTEAFF. The DNA of the CDR3 is TGTGCCAGCAGTCCCTTTCGTCAGAGGTACGGGAACACTGAAGCTTTCTTT.

CDR3 in DNA: TGTGCCAGCAGCTTTAGGCAGGGGGCAGGCGATGAGCAGTTCTTC. Translating gives CASSFRQGAGDEQFF. V usage is TRBV5-5 and J usage is TRBJ2-1; 8 nucleotides agree with TRBD1. The CDR3 is 15 amino acids. Germline CDR1 and CDR2: SGHKS and YYEKEE (reference sequence). V was pared by 2 bases and J by 8 bases, with 9 bases of the junction left unmatched.

V and J are TRBV28 and TRBJ1-5, with D perhaps matching TRBD1 (5 bases). Trimming removed 8 bases at V and 2 bases at J, with 13 bases between. CDR1 and CDR2 from the germline V gene are MDHEN and SYDVKM. The CDR3 contains 14 residues. The CDR3 DNA sequence: TGTGCCAGCTCCAGGGACTTGGGCAATCAGCCCCAGCATTTT. This translates into CASSRDLGNQPQHF.

The chain links TRBV4-1 to TRBJ2-1, with 7 nucleotides matching TRBD1. From germline, CDR1 is MGHRA and CDR2 YSYEKL. The CDR3 is made up of 17 amino acids. Trimming cost V 0 bases and J 2 bases; bases outside gene matches: 7. The chain's CDR3 is CASSQDPRTGAYNEQFF. The CDR3 bases are TGCGCCAGCAGCCAAGACCCTAGGACAGGAGCCTACAATGAGCAGTTCTTC.

This chain joins TRBV25-1 and TRBJ2-1; tentatively, D is TRBD2 (5 bases). Trimming took 4 bases from V and 3 from J, leaving 16 bases between them. CDR1 MGHDK and CDR2 SYGVNS come from the germline V gene. CDR3 length: 16 amino acids. CDR3 DNA: TGTGCCAGCAGTGCCCGAAAAGGAGGCTTCTACAATGAGCAGTTCTTC. Protein sequence: CASSARKGGFYNEQFF.

The CDR3 coding sequence is TGCAGCGTTGAAGCCGGGACAGGGAACGAGCAGTACTTC. It specifies CSVEAGTGNEQYF. The J gene is TRBJ2-7, the V gene TRBV29-1; 9 bases match TRBD1. CDR3 length: 13 residues. The trim removed 1 base at V and 5 bases at J, leaving 3 bases unmatched. Germline-derived CDR1 and CDR2 are SQVTM and ANQGSEA.

The J gene is TRBJ1-3, the V gene TRBV5-1, with D perhaps TRBD1 (5 bases). The germline CDR1 and CDR2 sequences are SGHRS and YFSETQ. The CDR3 consists of 14 residues. V lost 2 bases and J lost 2, with 8 bases in between. CDR3 DNA sequence: TGCGCCAGCAGCTTCGGGGGGGCTGGAAACACCATATATTTT. The encoded protein is CASSFGGAGNTIYF.

J is TRBJ2-3 and V is TRBV14; D unresolved. The CDR3 has 13 residues. The germline CDR1 and CDR2 sequences are SGHDN and FVKESK. Trimming removed 2 bases at V and 3 bases at J, with 6 bases between. In nucleotides, the CDR3 is TGTGCCAGCAGCCAATTTCTGACAGATACGCAGTATTTT. Protein: CASSQFLTDTQYF.

The chain carries TRBV20-1 and TRBJ1-1; 7 bases agree with TRBD1. V shed 3 bases and J 11 bases; nucleotides not matched to a gene: 3. Germline loops: CDR1 DFQATT, CDR2 SNEGSKA (reference sequence). This CDR3 spans 10 amino acids. The chain's CDR3 is CSASGTAAFF. In nucleotides, the CDR3 is TGCAGTGCTAGTGGGACAGCCGCTTTCTTT.

This sequence joins TRBV11-2 and TRBJ2-7; 7 positions agree with TRBD1. Germline V gene data show CDR1 as SGHAT and CDR2 as FQNNGV. The V and J ends lost 7 bases and 0 bases, in that order; junction bases with no gene match: 6. The CDR3 loop spans 14 amino acids. CDR3 bases: TGTGCCAGCAACCCGACAGGGAGCTCCTACGAGCAGTACTTC. Amino acids: CASNPTGSSYEQYF.

In its sample, this clone was seen once. The chain links TRBV5-1 to TRBJ1-1, with a weak D call TRBD1 (5 bases). This CDR3 region has 14 residues. V lost 3 bases to trimming and J lost 8 bases, with 17 bases between them. Germline assignment: CDR1 SGHRS and CDR2 YFSETQ. CDR3 sequence: CASSSWGRATEAFF. Written as DNA, the CDR3 is TGCGCCAGCAGCTCGTGGGGCAGGGCTACGGAAGCTTTCTTT.

This chain links TRBV30 with TRBJ2-7; a possible D gene is TRBD1 (6 bases). Trimming took 0 bases from V and 6 from J, leaving 6 bases between them. The germline V gene encodes CDR1 GTSNPN and CDR2 SVGIG (reference sequence). This CDR3 comprises 11 residues. For the CDR3, the DNA is TGTGCCTGGAGTGTAGGGGGCGAGCAGTACTTC. It codes for CAWSVGGEQYF.

V usage is TRBV7-9 and J usage is TRBJ1-2; D is ambiguous. Germline V gene data show CDR1 as SEHNR and CDR2 as FQNEAQ (reference sequence). The CDR3 has 11 residues. The V end was cut by 2 bases, the J end by 8 bases, with 6 bases between. The CDR3 bases are TGTGCCAGCAGCTTAACTGAGGGCTACACCTTC. Translation gives CASSLTEGYTF.

This clone was observed a handful of times. This chain's CDR3 is CAWRRGHEQFF. Here the CDR3 DNA reads TGTGCCTGGAGGAGGGGGCATGAGCAGTTCTTC. This rearrangement joins TRBV30 to TRBJ2-1; 7 nucleotides agree with TRBD1. The trim removed 3 bases at V and 8 bases at J, leaving 1 base unmatched. Germline lookup yields CDR1 GTSNPN and CDR2 SVGIG (reference sequence). The CDR3 is 11 amino acids.

This rearrangement joins TRBV11-3 to TRBJ1-1; TRBD1 matches 7 bases. J was trimmed by 3 bases and V by 5 bases; bases with no gene match: 6. The CDR3 is 14 amino acids. Germline V gene lookup returns CDR1 SGHNT and CDR2 YENEEA. In DNA, the CDR3 is TGTGCCAGCAGCGTAACAGGGGTAGACACTGAAGCTTTCTTT. Translating gives CASSVTGVDTEAFF.

The V call is TRBV24-1, the J call TRBJ2-5; a weak D match, TRBD1 (6 bases). V lost 0 bases to trimming and J lost 2 bases, with 12 bases between them. The CDR3 extends over 16 amino acids. Germline CDR1 is KGHDR and CDR2 is SFDVKD. In DNA form, the CDR3 reads TGTGCCACCAGTGATTTGCAACAGGGACAACAAGAGACCCAGTACTTC. Protein sequence: CATSDLQQGQQETQYF.

This sequence joins TRBV30 and TRBJ2-7, with 7 bases fitting TRBD2. Per germline, CDR1 GTSNPN and CDR2 SVGIG (reference sequence). CDR3 length equals 12 residues. V shed 2 bases, J shed 5 bases, and the junction held 3 bases outside the gene matches. This CDR3 is CAWSRGSHEQYF. DNA of the CDR3: TGTGCCTGGAGTCGCGGGAGCCACGAGCAGTACTTC.

The J gene is TRBJ1-4, the V gene TRBV6-5; 9 nucleotides agree with TRBD1. J lost 8 bases, V lost 8 bases, and 6 bases had no gene match. This CDR3 spans 13 amino acids. The germline gives CDR1 MNHEY, CDR2 SVGAGI. This chain's CDR3 is CASAGTGWEKLFF. The CDR3 DNA follows: TGTGCCAGCGCCGGGACAGGGTGGGAAAAACTGTTTTTT.

There are a few counts of this clone. The V and J genes are TRBV6-5 and TRBJ2-3; maybe TRBD1 (6 bases). The ends were cut back, 6 bases at V and 2 bases at J, with 15 bases in the middle. The CDR3 length is 15 residues. CDR1 MNHEY and CDR2 SVGAGI come from the germline V gene. CDR3: CASSIQGTTTDTQYF. CDR3 nucleotides: TGTGCCAGCAGCATTCAGGGGACAACCACAGATACGCAGTATTTT.

The rearrangement uses TRBV7-2 and TRBJ1-6; no definite D call. V was cut by 6 bases and J by 5 bases, with 17 bases left in between. The germline V gene encodes CDR1 SGHTA and CDR2 FQGNSA. This CDR3 has 16 residues. As DNA, the CDR3 is TGTGCCAGCAGAAACGGGCGGGCCATGGATAATTCACCCCTCCACTTT. Translation: CASRNGRAMDNSPLHF.

This chain joins TRBV9 and TRBJ2-7, with 10 positions matching TRBD2. This CDR3 is 16 amino acids long. The germline V gene encodes CDR1 SGDLS and CDR2 YYNGEE. With 0 bases clipped from V and 3 bases from J, the junction kept 6 bases outside the gene matches. The CDR3 sequence: CASSVGGTSVYYEQYF. CDR3 in DNA: TGTGCCAGCAGCGTAGGCGGGACTAGCGTCTACTACGAGCAGTACTTC.

The chain links TRBV30 to TRBJ1-5; D is possibly TRBD1 (5 bases). This CDR3 is built from 13 residues. V shed 0 bases and J shed 9 bases, with 12 bases lying between them. The germline CDR1 and CDR2 sequences are GTSNPN and SVGIG (reference sequence). CDR3 sequence: CAWSVGGEGPQHF. The CDR3 nucleotides are TGTGCCTGGAGTGTAGGAGGGGAAGGGCCCCAGCATTTT.